The rows below give T cell receptor beta chains drawn from one sample of a study of blood T cell repertoires in COVID-19. Sequencing was performed with immunoSEQ multiplex PCR; in TCRdb, only in-frame clones are kept and a portion is missing. The repertoire holds approximately 470,000 clones, with around 87% as singletons. Material for sequencing was PBMCs or T cells enriched from blood (not recorded which). Receptors originate from a woman between 18 and 29 years old who had recovered from COVID-19. CDR3s include the opening cysteine and the closing phenylalanine or tryptophan. Fields, in order: D gene, J gene, V gene, CDR3 protein, CDR3 DNA. The D gene is left open where the match is weak.

.	TRBJ1-3	TRBV30	CAWSVRFFGSGNTIYF	TGTGCCTGGAGTGTACGGTTTTTTGGCTCTGGAAACACCATATATTTT
.	TRBJ1-5	TRBV7-8	CASSLGADWQPQHF	TGTGCCAGCAGCTTAGGCGCGGACTGGCAGCCCCAGCATTTT
TRBD1	TRBJ1-6	TRBV4-1	CASSQDAGQGASPLHF	TGCGCCAGCAGCCAAGATGCGGGACAGGGGGCTTCACCCCTCCACTTT
TRBD1	TRBJ1-2	TRBV11-2	CASSSLTGFYGYTF	TGTGCCAGCAGCTCATTGACAGGGTTCTATGGCTACACCTTC
.	TRBJ1-1	TRBV5-4	CAPSREGAFF	TGTGCCCCCTCCCGGGAGGGAGCTTTCTTT
.	TRBJ1-1	TRBV6-5	CASRSTGVPREAFF	TGTGCCAGCCGTTCTACCGGAGTGCCTCGCGAAGCTTTCTTT
.	TRBJ1-4	TRBV5-5	CASSLGLNEKLFF	TGTGCCAGCAGCTTGGGACTCAATGAAAAACTGTTTTTT
.	TRBJ2-5	TRBV9	CASSVEQGIEETQYF	TGTGCCAGCAGCGTAGAGCAGGGTATAGAGGAGACCCAGTACTTC
.	TRBJ2-5	TRBV15	CATSSQVQETQYF	TGTGCCACCAGCTCCCAGGTCCAAGAGACCCAGTACTTC
TRBD1	TRBJ1-2	TRBV29-1	CSVGGQPPLYGYTF	TGCAGCGTTGGGGGACAGCCTCCCCTCTATGGCTACACCTTC
TRBD1	TRBJ1-1	TRBV30	CAWSAGGREAFF	TGTGCCTGGAGTGCAGGGGGAAGGGAAGCTTTCTTT